This section outlines one T cell receptor beta chain sequence together with its context. How the authors handled the data: Counts of nucleated cells, estimated from reference gene primer amplification, were obtained. The table came from immunoSEQ multiplex PCR; TCRdb's copy has only in-frame clones and leaves some out. The V and J calls and clone size are taken from that table; D and trimming were inferred from the DNA. The repertoire has about 71,000 clones, 80% to 90% of them found once; the top ten carry just under 2%. The record originates from a study of blood T cell repertoires in COVID-19. Across the study: The study drew acute and convalescent COVID-19 samples from the United States, Italy and Spain. The cDNA or gDNA used as material had been derived from T cells, B-cell-depleted T cells, or PBMCs.

The CDR3 runs 15 residues. Trimming cost V 6 bases and J 1 base; bases outside gene matches: 7. Looked up from germline, CDR1 is SNHLY and CDR2 is FYNNEI. The chain couples TRBV2 to TRBJ2-5; TRBD1 matches 8 bases. This receptor was identified in a man in his thirties or forties with acute or convalescent COVID-19. Sequencing was performed on peripheral blood. CDR3 nucleotides: TGTGCCAGCAGAGGAGACAGGGGTTCCCAAGAGACCCAGTACTTC. It encodes CASRGDRGSQETQYF. Looking up the rest from reference TRBV2 and TRBJ2-5 gives the full variable domain: EPEVTQTPSHQVTQMGQEVILRCVPISNHLYFYWYRQILGQKVEFLVSFYNNEISEKSEIFDDQFSVERPDGSNFTLKIRSTKLEDSAMYFCASRGDRGSQETQYFGPGTRLLVL.